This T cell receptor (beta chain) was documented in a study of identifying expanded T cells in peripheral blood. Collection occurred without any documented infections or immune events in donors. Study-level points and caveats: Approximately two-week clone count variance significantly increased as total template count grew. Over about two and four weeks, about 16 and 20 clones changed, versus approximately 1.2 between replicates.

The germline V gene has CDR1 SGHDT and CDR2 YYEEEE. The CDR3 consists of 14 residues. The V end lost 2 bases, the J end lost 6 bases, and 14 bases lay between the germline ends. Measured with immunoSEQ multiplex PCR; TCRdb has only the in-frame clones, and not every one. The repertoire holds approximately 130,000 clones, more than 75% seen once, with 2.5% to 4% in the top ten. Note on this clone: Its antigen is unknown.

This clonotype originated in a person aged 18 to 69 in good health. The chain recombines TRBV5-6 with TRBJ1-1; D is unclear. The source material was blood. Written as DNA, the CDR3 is TGTGCCAGCAGCTTTGAGGGCCCGCGACCTGAAGCTTTCTTT. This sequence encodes CASSFEGPRPEAFF.